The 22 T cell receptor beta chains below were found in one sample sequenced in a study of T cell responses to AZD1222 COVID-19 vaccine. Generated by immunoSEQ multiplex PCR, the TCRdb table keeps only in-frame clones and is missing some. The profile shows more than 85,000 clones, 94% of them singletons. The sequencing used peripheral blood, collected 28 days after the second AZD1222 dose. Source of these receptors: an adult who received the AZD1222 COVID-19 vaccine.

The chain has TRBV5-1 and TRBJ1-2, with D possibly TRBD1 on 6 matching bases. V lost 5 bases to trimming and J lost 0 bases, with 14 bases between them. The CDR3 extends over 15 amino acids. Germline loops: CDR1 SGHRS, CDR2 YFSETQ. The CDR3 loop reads CASSTWDTSNYGYTF. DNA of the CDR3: TGCGCCAGCAGTACCTGGGACACCTCTAACTATGGCTACACCTTC.

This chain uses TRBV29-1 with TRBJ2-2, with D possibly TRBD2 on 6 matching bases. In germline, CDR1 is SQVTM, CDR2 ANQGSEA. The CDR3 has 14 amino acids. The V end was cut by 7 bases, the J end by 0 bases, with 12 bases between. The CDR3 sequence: CSAGDRANTGELFF. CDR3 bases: TGCAGCGCGGGGGACCGCGCGAACACCGGGGAGCTGTTTTTT.

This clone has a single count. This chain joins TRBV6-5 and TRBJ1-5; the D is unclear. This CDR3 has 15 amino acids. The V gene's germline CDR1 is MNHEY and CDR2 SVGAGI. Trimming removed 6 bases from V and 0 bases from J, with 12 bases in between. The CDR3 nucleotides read TGTGCCAGCAGGCCCGTTCGTAATAGCAATCAGCCCCAGCATTTT. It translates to CASRPVRNSNQPQHF.

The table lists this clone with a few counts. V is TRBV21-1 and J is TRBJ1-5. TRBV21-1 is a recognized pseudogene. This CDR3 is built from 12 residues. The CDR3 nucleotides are TGTGCCAGCAGCCACGGGTACCAGCCCCAGCATTTT. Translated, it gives CASSHGYQPQHF.

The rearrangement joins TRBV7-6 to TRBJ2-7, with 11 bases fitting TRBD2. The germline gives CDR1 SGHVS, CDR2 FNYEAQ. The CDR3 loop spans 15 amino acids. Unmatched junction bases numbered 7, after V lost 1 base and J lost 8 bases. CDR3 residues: CASSLVMTSGAQQYF. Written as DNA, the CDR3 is TGTGCCAGCAGCTTAGTGATGACTAGCGGGGCGCAGCAGTACTTC.

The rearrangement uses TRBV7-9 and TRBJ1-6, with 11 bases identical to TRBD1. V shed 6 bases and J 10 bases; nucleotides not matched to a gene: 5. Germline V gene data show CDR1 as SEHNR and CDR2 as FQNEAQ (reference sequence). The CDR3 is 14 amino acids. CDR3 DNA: TGTGCCAGCAGTCCCGGGACAGGGGGATCACCCCTCCACTTT. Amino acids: CASSPGTGGSPLHF.

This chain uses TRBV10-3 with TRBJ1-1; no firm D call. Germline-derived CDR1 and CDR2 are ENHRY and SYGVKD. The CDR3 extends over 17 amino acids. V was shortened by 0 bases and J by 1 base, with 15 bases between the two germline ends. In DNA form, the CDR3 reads TGTGCCATCAGTGAGTCGTTCTTCACTCCCCCGAACACTGAAGCTTTCTTT. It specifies CAISESFFTPPNTEAFF.

The CDR3 loop reads CASRPTDRRSTEAFF. In nucleotides, the CDR3 is TGTGCCAGCAGACCTACTGACAGGAGGAGCACTGAAGCTTTCTTT. The chain carries TRBV6-5 and TRBJ1-1, with D tentatively TRBD1 (6 bases). Germline-derived CDR1 and CDR2 are MNHEY and SVGAGI. The CDR3 runs to 15 residues. V dropped 6 bases and J dropped 4 bases, with 18 bases sitting between them.

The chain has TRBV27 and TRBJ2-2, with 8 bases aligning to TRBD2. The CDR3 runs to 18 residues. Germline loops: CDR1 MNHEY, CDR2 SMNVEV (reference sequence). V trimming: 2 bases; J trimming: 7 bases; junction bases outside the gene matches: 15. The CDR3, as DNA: TGTGCCAGCAGTTTAAGACCGTCCTGGGCGGGAGGTAACGGGGAGCTGTTTTTT. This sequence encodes CASSLRPSWAGGNGELFF.

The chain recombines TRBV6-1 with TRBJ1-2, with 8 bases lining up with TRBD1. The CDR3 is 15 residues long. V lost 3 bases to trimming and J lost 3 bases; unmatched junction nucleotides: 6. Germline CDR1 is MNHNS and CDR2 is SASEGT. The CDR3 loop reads CASSDRHRGDYGYTF. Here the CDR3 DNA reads TGTGCCAGCAGTGACAGGCACAGGGGGGACTATGGCTACACCTTC.

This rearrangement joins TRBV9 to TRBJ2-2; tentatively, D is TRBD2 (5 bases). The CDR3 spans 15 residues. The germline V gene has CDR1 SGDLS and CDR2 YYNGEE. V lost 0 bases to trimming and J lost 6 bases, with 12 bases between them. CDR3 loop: CASSVELGGAGELFF. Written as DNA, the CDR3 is TGTGCCAGCAGCGTAGAACTAGGCGGTGCCGGGGAGCTGTTTTTT. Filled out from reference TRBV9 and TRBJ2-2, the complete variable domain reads DSGVTQTPKHLITATGQRVTLRCSPRSGDLSVYWYQQSLDQGLQFLIQYYNGEERAKGNILERFSAQQFPDLHSELNLSSLELGDSALYFCASSVELGGAGELFFGEGSRLTVL.

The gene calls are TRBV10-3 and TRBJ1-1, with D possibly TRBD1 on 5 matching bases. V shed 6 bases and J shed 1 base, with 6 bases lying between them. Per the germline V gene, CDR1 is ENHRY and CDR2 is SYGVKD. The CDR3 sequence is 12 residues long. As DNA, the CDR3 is TGTGCCATCAGCGGGGGGAACACTGAAGCTTTCTTT. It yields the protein CAISGGNTEAFF.

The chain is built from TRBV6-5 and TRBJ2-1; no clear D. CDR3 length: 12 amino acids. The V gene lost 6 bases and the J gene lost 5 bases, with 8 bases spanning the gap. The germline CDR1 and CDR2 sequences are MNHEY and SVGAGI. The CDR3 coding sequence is TGTGCCAGCAGCCCGGTAAACAATGAGCAGTTCTTC. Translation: CASSPVNNEQFF.

The CDR3 region is CASSPDSQPQHF. Here the CDR3 DNA reads TGTGCCAGCAGCCCGGACAGTCAGCCCCAGCATTTT. The chain uses TRBV2 and TRBJ1-5; TRBD1 is a possible D gene (6 bases). From germline, CDR1 is SNHLY and CDR2 FYNNEI. Trimming removed 6 bases from V and 6 bases from J, with 9 bases in between. This CDR3 comprises 12 residues.

The CDR3 protein is CASSPLGTGSKDEQYF. DNA of the CDR3: TGTGCCAGCAGTCCTCTCGGGACGGGGTCAAAGGACGAGCAGTACTTC. This chain links TRBV2 with TRBJ2-7; D might be TRBD1 or TRBD2, each matching 5 bases. The CDR3 runs to 16 residues. With 5 bases removed from V and 5 bases from J, the gap between germline ends came to 22 bases. In germline, CDR1 is SNHLY, CDR2 FYNNEI.

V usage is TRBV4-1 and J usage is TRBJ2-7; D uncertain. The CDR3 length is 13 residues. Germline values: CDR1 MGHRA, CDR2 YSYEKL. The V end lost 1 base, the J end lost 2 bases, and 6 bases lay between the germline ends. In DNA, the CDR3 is TGCGCCAGCAGCCAAGGGGGTCCCTACGAGCAGTACTTC. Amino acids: CASSQGGPYEQYF.

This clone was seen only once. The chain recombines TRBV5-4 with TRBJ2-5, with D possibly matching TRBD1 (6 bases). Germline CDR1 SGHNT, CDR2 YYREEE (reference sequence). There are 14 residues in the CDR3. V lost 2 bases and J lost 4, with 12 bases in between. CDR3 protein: CASSFGQILETQYF. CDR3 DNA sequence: TGTGCCAGCAGCTTCGGACAGATCTTAGAGACCCAGTACTTC.

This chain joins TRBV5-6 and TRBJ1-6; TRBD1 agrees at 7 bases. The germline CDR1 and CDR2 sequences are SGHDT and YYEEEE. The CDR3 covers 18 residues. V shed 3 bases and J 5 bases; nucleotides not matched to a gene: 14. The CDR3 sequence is CASSSGQWRALNNSPLHF. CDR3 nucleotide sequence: TGTGCCAGCAGCTCGGGACAGTGGAGGGCCCTAAATAATTCACCCCTCCACTTT.

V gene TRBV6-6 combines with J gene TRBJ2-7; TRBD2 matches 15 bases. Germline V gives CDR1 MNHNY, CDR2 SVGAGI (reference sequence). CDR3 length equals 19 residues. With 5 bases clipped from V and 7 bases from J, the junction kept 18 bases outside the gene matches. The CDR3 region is CASSPRLTGLAGGRREQYF. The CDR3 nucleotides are TGTGCCAGCAGTCCTCGCCTTACGGGACTAGCGGGGGGAAGGAGGGAGCAGTACTTC.

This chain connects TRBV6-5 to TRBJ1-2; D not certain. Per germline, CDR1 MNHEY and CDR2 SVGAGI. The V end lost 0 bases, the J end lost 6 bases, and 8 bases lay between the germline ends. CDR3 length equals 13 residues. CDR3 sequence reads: CASSYSEGNGYTF. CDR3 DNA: TGTGCCAGCAGTTACTCGGAGGGAAATGGCTACACCTTC.

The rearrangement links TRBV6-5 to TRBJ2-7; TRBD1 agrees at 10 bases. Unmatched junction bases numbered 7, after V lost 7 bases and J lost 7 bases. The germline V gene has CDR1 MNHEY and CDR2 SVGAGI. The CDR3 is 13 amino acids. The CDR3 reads CASTMDRGYEQYF. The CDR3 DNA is TGTGCCAGCACTATGGACAGGGGGTATGAGCAGTACTTC.

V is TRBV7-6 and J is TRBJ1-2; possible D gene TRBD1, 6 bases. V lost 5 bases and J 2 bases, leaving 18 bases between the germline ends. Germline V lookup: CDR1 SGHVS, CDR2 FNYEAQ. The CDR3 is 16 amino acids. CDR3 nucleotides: TGTGCCAGCAGCCAAAACAGAGGGGGATTCAACTATGGCTACACCTTC. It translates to CASSQNRGGFNYGYTF.